The 22 T cell receptor beta chains given below trace back to one sample, sequenced in a study of blood T cell repertoires in COVID-19. Generated by immunoSEQ multiplex PCR, the TCRdb table keeps only in-frame clones and is missing some. The table records roughly 190,000 clones, about four fifths of them present only once. The source material was peripheral blood. Receptors originate from a man between 60 and 75 years old with acute or convalescent COVID-19.

This clone showed up just once. The chain combines TRBV7-9 with TRBJ2-3, with 8 bases fitting TRBD1. Trimming at V came to 1 base and at J to 3 bases, leaving 9 bases not matched to a gene. Germline assignment: CDR1 SEHNR and CDR2 FQNEAQ (reference sequence). The CDR3 extends over 17 amino acids. CDR3 amino acids: CASSLGSGTGRTDTQYF. The CDR3, as DNA: TGTGCCAGCAGCTTAGGTTCAGGGACAGGTAGAACAGATACGCAGTATTTT.

This clone was seen more than once but under ten times. This chain connects TRBV3-1 (or the pseudogene TRBV3-2) to TRBJ2-7; no clear D gene. Trimming cost V 1 base and J 1 base, with 8 bases left between them. CDR1 and CDR2 (germline): LGHDT, YNNKEL (reference sequence). The CDR3 extends over 14 amino acids. The CDR3 bases are TGTGCCAGCAGCCAAGGTTTAACTTCCTACGAGCAGTACTTC. It is translated as CASSQGLTSYEQYF.

This clone showed up just a few times. V is TRBV5-5 and J is TRBJ2-7; 7 bases agree with TRBD1. The CDR3 runs 14 residues. V gave up 1 base and J gave up 2 bases; unmatched junction bases: 3. Germline V gene lookup returns CDR1 SGHKS and CDR2 YYEKEE (reference sequence). CDR3 in amino acids: CASSLSDRAYEQYF. CDR3 sequence (DNA): TGTGCCAGCAGCTTGAGTGACAGGGCCTACGAGCAGTACTTC.

This clone was found once. V is TRBV12-5 and J is TRBJ2-2; D perhaps matches TRBD1 (6 bases). Deletions cut 7 bases from V and 3 bases from J, with 15 bases between. Germline V gives CDR1 LGHNT, CDR2 FRNRAP. The CDR3 totals 15 residues. The CDR3 region has the DNA TGTGCTAGTGTTCCCGCGCAGGGGTACACCGGGGAGCTGTTTTTT. The encoded protein is CASVPAQGYTGELFF.

V usage is TRBV27 and J usage is TRBJ2-1, with 8 bases aligning to TRBD2. With 2 bases clipped from V and 6 bases from J, the junction kept 6 bases outside the gene matches. The CDR3 is made up of 15 amino acids. Germline CDR1 and CDR2: MNHEY and SMNVEV (reference sequence). CDR3 in DNA: TGTGCCAGCAGTTTAGGGGCCGGGAGGGGCAATGAGCAGTTCTTC. Translation gives CASSLGAGRGNEQFF.

The genes are TRBV3-1 (or the pseudogene TRBV3-2) and TRBJ2-1, with D tentatively TRBD2 (7 bases). This CDR3 is 15 amino acids long. The germline CDR1 and CDR2 sequences are LGHDT and YNNKEL (reference sequence). Trimming shortened V by 4 bases and J by 4 bases, and 14 bases separated the two germline ends. CDR3 in amino acids: CASSRKGGGYNEQFF. CDR3 sequence (DNA): TGTGCCAGCAGCCGGAAGGGAGGGGGTTACAATGAGCAGTTCTTC.

The rearrangement uses TRBV27 and TRBJ1-6, with D tentatively TRBD1 (6 bases). Trimming took off 0 bases at V and 6 bases at J, with 12 bases between the two ends. Germline CDR1 MNHEY, CDR2 SMNVEV (reference sequence). The CDR3 contains 16 residues. The CDR3 nucleotides read TGTGCCAGCAGTTTATCGACAGGAGTGTTTAATTCACCCCTCCACTTT. Translating gives CASSLSTGVFNSPLHF.

The gene calls are TRBV9 and TRBJ2-6, with D uncertain. V was pared by 0 bases and J by 1 base, with 8 bases between. The CDR3 is 16 residues long. Germline V CDR1 and CDR2: SGDLS, YYNGEE. The CDR3 is CASSVDGPSGANVLTF. The CDR3, as DNA: TGTGCCAGCAGCGTAGATGGCCCATCTGGGGCCAACGTCCTGACTTTC.

The rearrangement uses TRBV11-3 and TRBJ2-1, with 10 bases fitting TRBD2. Germline V gives CDR1 SGHNT, CDR2 YENEEA. The CDR3 consists of 16 residues. After removal of 5 bases from V and 1 base from J, the junction contained 5 bases not matched to a gene. The CDR3 sequence: CASSPGSGGSYNEQFF. In DNA, the CDR3 is TGTGCCAGCAGCCCTGGTAGCGGGGGGTCCTACAATGAGCAGTTCTTC.

This rearrangement joins TRBV3-1 (or the pseudogene TRBV3-2) to TRBJ1-2, with D hard to call. The CDR3 loop spans 14 amino acids. Trimming took 0 bases from V and 4 from J, leaving 9 bases between them. CDR1 LGHDT and CDR2 YNNKEL come from the germline V gene (reference sequence). The CDR3 reads CASSQEVRIYGYTF. The DNA for the CDR3 is TGTGCCAGCAGCCAAGAGGTCAGGATCTATGGCTACACCTTC.

The V and J genes are TRBV7-2 and TRBJ1-3, with D perhaps TRBD1 (5 bases). The V end was cut by 5 bases, the J end by 1 base, with 9 bases between. The CDR3 length is 14 residues. Germline CDR1 reads SGHTA; CDR2 reads FQGNSA. The CDR3: CASSQQVSGNTIYF. DNA for the CDR3: TGTGCCAGCAGCCAACAGGTTTCTGGAAACACCATATATTTT. The variable domain in full, with the rest retrieved from reference TRBV7-2 and TRBJ1-3, is GAGVSQSPSNKVTEKGKDVELRCDPISGHTALYWYRQSLGQGLEFLIYFQGNSAPDKSGLPSDRFSAERTGGSVSTLTIQRTQQEDSAVYLCASSQQVSGNTIYFGEGSWLTVV.

This clone has only one observation. The CDR3 is CASSRGAQGMGNTIYF. CDR3 DNA sequence: TGCGCCAGCAGCCGAGGTGCCCAGGGAATGGGAAACACCATATATTTT. V is TRBV4-3 and J is TRBJ1-3, with a possible D match to TRBD1 (5 bases). This CDR3 contains 16 residues. V lost 4 bases to trimming and J lost 4 bases, with 17 bases between them. Germline V CDR1 and CDR2: LGHNA, YSLEER.

The J gene is TRBJ2-1, the V gene TRBV7-3; 8 nucleotides line up with TRBD2. Germline CDR1 reads SGHTA; CDR2 reads FQGTGA. The V segment lost 5 bases and the J segment 2 bases; nucleotides outside the gene matches: 8. CDR3 length: 16 amino acids. The CDR3 protein is CASSPGGSGAYNEQFF. CDR3 DNA: TGTGCCAGCAGCCCCGGAGGTAGCGGGGCCTACAATGAGCAGTTCTTC.

The chain has TRBV6-5 and TRBJ1-1; 9 bases fit TRBD1. Germline loops: CDR1 MNHEY, CDR2 SVGAGI. This CDR3 is built from 15 residues. V lost 2 bases to trimming and J lost 5 bases; unmatched junction nucleotides: 6. The CDR3 spells CASSYAGTGLTEAFF. CDR3 sequence (DNA): TGTGCCAGCAGTTACGCCGGGACAGGGCTTACTGAAGCTTTCTTT.

This chain uses TRBV19 with TRBJ1-6, with TRBD1 matching 10 bases. Germline V CDR1 and CDR2: LNHDA, SQIVND (reference sequence). V was pared by 3 bases and J by 7 bases, with 3 bases of the junction left unmatched. The CDR3 loop spans 15 amino acids. The CDR3 loop reads CASSIGTGVNSPLHF. DNA for the CDR3: TGTGCCAGTAGTATTGGGACAGGGGTCAATTCACCCCTCCACTTT. The complete variable domain, with remaining parts taken from reference TRBV19 and TRBJ1-6, reads DGGITQSPKYLFRKEGQNVTLSCEQNLNHDAMYWYRQDPGQGLRLIYYSQIVNDFQKGDIAEGYSVSREKKESFPLTVTSAQKNPTAFYLCASSIGTGVNSPLHFGNGTRLTVT.

This sequence joins TRBV6-5 and TRBJ2-7; the match to TRBD1 covers 8 bases. This CDR3 is 14 amino acids long. Germline assignment: CDR1 MNHEY and CDR2 SVGAGI. The junction had 6 bases not matched to a gene; V was cut back by 5 bases and J by 3 bases. The CDR3 here is CASSPGTGRYEQYF. DNA for the CDR3: TGTGCCAGCAGTCCAGGGACAGGTCGCTACGAGCAGTACTTC.

The V and J genes are TRBV2 and TRBJ2-2; 10 bases map to TRBD2. This CDR3 is built from 15 residues. V gave up 6 bases and J gave up 1 base; unmatched junction bases: 2. Germline assignment: CDR1 SNHLY and CDR2 FYNNEI. DNA for the CDR3: TGTGCCAGCAGGCGGACTAGCGGGAACACCGGGGAGCTGTTTTTT. Translation gives CASRRTSGNTGELFF.

This clone appeared a few times. This chain's CDR3 is CASSYSQLNTEAFF. The CDR3 DNA reads as TGTGCCAGCAGTTACTCACAGTTAAACACTGAAGCTTTCTTT. J is TRBJ1-1 and V is TRBV6-5; D is unclear. The CDR3 runs to 14 residues. Trimming took 0 bases from V and 2 from J, leaving 7 bases between them. From germline, CDR1 is MNHEY and CDR2 SVGAGI.

The V and J genes are TRBV5-1 and TRBJ1-4; 10 bases are shared with TRBD1. J lost 5 bases, V lost 4 bases, and 8 bases had no gene match. The CDR3 loop spans 16 amino acids. CDR1 and CDR2 (germline): SGHRS, YFSETQ. CDR3 residues: CASSPGQGILNEKLFF. The CDR3 nucleotides read TGCGCCAGCAGCCCGGGACAGGGGATTTTGAATGAAAAACTGTTTTTT.

The rearrangement links TRBV6-2 or TRBV6-3 to TRBJ2-7; the D gene is possibly TRBD2 (5 bases). V lost 5 bases, J lost 3 bases, and 17 bases lay in between. The V gene's germline CDR1 is MNHEY and CDR2 SVGEGT. This CDR3 comprises 15 residues. CDR3 nucleotide sequence: TGTGCCAGCAGTCGTAAGGGAGCGACTAACTACGAGCAGTACTTC. This encodes CASSRKGATNYEQYF.

In its sample, this clone was seen a few times. This chain uses TRBV20-1 with TRBJ1-2; 8 bases agree with TRBD1. CDR3 length: 14 amino acids. The germline gives CDR1 DFQATT, CDR2 SNEGSKA (reference sequence). V lost 3 bases and J lost 5; bases outside the gene matches: 8. CDR3 coding DNA: TGCAGTGCTAGTCCCGGACAGGGAGGATATGGCTACACCTTC. Protein sequence: CSASPGQGGYGYTF.

The rearrangement links TRBV4-2 to TRBJ1-5, with a tentative D call TRBD1 (6 bases). Germline CDR1 reads LGHNA; CDR2 reads YNFKEQ. CDR3 length: 16 residues. With 0 bases removed from V and 2 bases from J, the gap between germline ends came to 11 bases. The CDR3 reads CASSQDGGVGNQPQHF. Here the CDR3 DNA reads TGTGCCAGCAGCCAAGATGGGGGCGTTGGCAATCAGCCCCAGCATTTT.